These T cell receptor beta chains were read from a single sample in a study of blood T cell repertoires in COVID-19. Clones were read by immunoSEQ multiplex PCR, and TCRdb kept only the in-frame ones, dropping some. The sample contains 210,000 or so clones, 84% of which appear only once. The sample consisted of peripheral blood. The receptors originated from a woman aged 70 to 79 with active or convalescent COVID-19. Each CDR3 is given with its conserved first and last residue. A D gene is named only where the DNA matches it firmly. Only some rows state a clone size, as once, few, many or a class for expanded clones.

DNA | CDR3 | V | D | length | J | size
TGTGCCAGCAGCTTGAAAGCGGGAAGGACCGGGGAGCTGTTTTTT | CASSLKAGRTGELFF | TRBV5-4 | TRBD2 | 15 | TRBJ2-2 | once
TGTGCCAGCAGCGTCACGAAAGGACAGGGTCACCCCTTGGAGCAGTACTTC | CASSVTKGQGHPLEQYF | TRBV9 | TRBD1 | 17 | TRBJ2-7 | once
TGTGCCACCAGGGACAGGGGGGGAAACGCTGAAGCTTTCTTT | CATRDRGGNAEAFF | TRBV15 | TRBD1 | 14 | TRBJ1-1 | few
TGTGCCAGCAGCAAAGAAAGGACGGGAGGGCCTATAGACACCGGGGAGCTGTTTTTT | CASSKERTGGPIDTGELFF | TRBV21-1 | - | 19 | TRBJ2-2 | -
TGTGCCAGCTCACCGCCGTCGATTAACAGGGGTGGCTACACCTTC | CASSPPSINRGGYTF | TRBV18 | TRBD1 | 15 | TRBJ1-2 | -
TGTGCCAGCAGCCAGTTGGCGGGGACGAACACCGGGGAGCTGTTTTTT | CASSQLAGTNTGELFF | TRBV4-2 | - | 16 | TRBJ2-2 | -
TGCGCCAGCAGCCCAGGCGAAATGATGAATTCACCCCTCCACTTT | CASSPGEMMNSPLHF | TRBV5-1 | - | 15 | TRBJ1-6 | -
TGTGCCAGCAGCGTAGATACATCCACAACTAATGAAAAACTGTTTTTT | CASSVDTSTTNEKLFF | TRBV9 | - | 16 | TRBJ1-4 | -
TGTGCCAGCAGTGACCTAGCGGGAGGGCGAGAGCAGTACTTC | CASSDLAGGREQYF | TRBV2 | TRBD2 | 14 | TRBJ2-7 | -
TGTGCCAGTAGTCGATCAGGAGGGATACCCCCTCAGCCCCAGCATTTT | CASSRSGGIPPQPQHF | TRBV19 | - | 16 | TRBJ1-5 | -
TGTGCCAGCAGCCAATATGGACGGAGCGGGAGGATCGAGACCCAGTACTTC | CASSQYGRSGRIETQYF | TRBV3-1/TRBV3-2 | TRBD2 | 17 | TRBJ2-5 | -
TGTGCCAGCAGCTGGACTAGCGGGATGACAGATACGCAGTATTTT | CASSWTSGMTDTQYF | TRBV9 | TRBD2 | 15 | TRBJ2-3 | -
TGTGCCAGCAGCTCTTTCGCTAGTTTCCTCTACAATGAGCAGTTCTTC | CASSSFASFLYNEQFF | TRBV11-2 | - | 16 | TRBJ2-1 | -
TGTGCCAGCAGCGTAGAGCCGTCCGTCCCCTACTCGGATGAGCAGTTCTTC | CASSVEPSVPYSDEQFF | TRBV9 | - | 17 | TRBJ2-1 | -
TGTGCCAGCAGCTTAGGGACAGTGAGTGAAAAACTGTTTTTT | CASSLGTVSEKLFF | TRBV11-2 | - | 14 | TRBJ1-4 | once
TGCGCCAGCAGCCAACGCGGGGCTAGCGGGGAGGGGGGCACAGATACGCAGTATTTT | CASSQRGASGEGGTDTQYF | TRBV4-1 | TRBD2 | 19 | TRBJ2-3 | -
TGTGCCAGCAGCTTGGAGGGAACCGATTCACCCCTCCACTTT | CASSLEGTDSPLHF | TRBV7-3 | - | 14 | TRBJ1-6 | few
TGTGCCAGCAGTTCCTTCCCTGGGCTGAGTGAAAAACTGTTTTTT | CASSSFPGLSEKLFF | TRBV27 | - | 15 | TRBJ1-4 | once
TGTGCCAGCAGTCCTCGACTAGCCGAAGAGCAGTACTTC | CASSPRLAEEQYF | TRBV28 | TRBD2 | 13 | TRBJ2-7 | -
TGTGCCAGCAGTTACGGCCAGAACACTGAAGCTTTCTTT | CASSYGQNTEAFF | TRBV6-5 | - | 13 | TRBJ1-1 | -
TGTGCCAGCAGCCAGGGACACAGGGAAGCTTTCTTT | CASSQGHREAFF | TRBV3-1/TRBV3-2 | - | 12 | TRBJ1-1 | -
TGCGCCAGCAGCTCGAACCGGGACTACTCCTACGAGCAGTACTTC | CASSSNRDYSYEQYF | TRBV5-1 | TRBD2 | 15 | TRBJ2-7 | -
TGCGCCAGCAGCCAAGAAGGGACTAGCGGGAGGGCCAGCTCCTACAATGAGCAGTTCTTC | CASSQEGTSGRASSYNEQFF | TRBV4-1 | TRBD2 | 20 | TRBJ2-1 | few
TGTGCCAGCAGCTTAGGCACAAACAGGCACGGAGATACGCAGTATTTT | CASSLGTNRHGDTQYF | TRBV11-3 | - | 16 | TRBJ2-3 | once
TGCGCCAGCCATGGGGGTGCGGGAGGGAGCCGAGAGACCCAGTACTTC | CASHGGAGGSRETQYF | TRBV5-1 | TRBD2 | 16 | TRBJ2-5 | -
TGTGCCAGCAGCTTAGGGGCGAGTAGGGGGCGGGGTGGCTACACCTTC | CASSLGASRGRGGYTF | TRBV7-8 | TRBD1 | 16 | TRBJ1-2 | -
TGTGCCAGCAGTCCCCGGACAGGGCGGAATGAAAAACTGTTTTTT | CASSPRTGRNEKLFF | TRBV28 | TRBD1 | 15 | TRBJ1-4 | -
TGTGCCAGCAGCCAAGTGGTTAGCGGGGGATCCTACGAGCAGTACTTC | CASSQVVSGGSYEQYF | TRBV3-1/TRBV3-2 | TRBD2 | 16 | TRBJ2-7 | few
TGTGCCAGCAGCTACACGACAGGGGGGATCTCTGGAAACACCATATATTTT | CASSYTTGGISGNTIYF | TRBV7-9 | TRBD1 | 17 | TRBJ1-3 | once
TGTGCCAGCAGCTTAGCGCTGAGCAGGGGGCGGAACGGCTACACCTTC | CASSLALSRGRNGYTF | TRBV7-2 | TRBD1 | 16 | TRBJ1-2 | -
TGCGCCAGCAGCCATGCGGGAGGGCCGAGAAATGAGCAGTTCTTC | CASSHAGGPRNEQFF | TRBV4-1 | TRBD2 | 15 | TRBJ2-1 | few
TGTGCCAGCAGCAACACCCGGGACAGGTGGTCCAATCAGCCCCAGCATTTT | CASSNTRDRWSNQPQHF | TRBV11-3 | TRBD1 | 17 | TRBJ1-5 | few
TGCGCCAGCAGCCAAGATGGGCAGGGAGGGGTCGAGCAGTACTTC | CASSQDGQGGVEQYF | TRBV4-1 | TRBD2 | 15 | TRBJ2-7 | many
TGTGCCAGCAGCCAAGGAGGGGGACCGAACCAAGAGACCCAGTACTTC | CASSQGGGPNQETQYF | TRBV3-1/TRBV3-2 | - | 16 | TRBJ2-5 | -
TGTGCCAGCAGTGAAGCAAGGGGGGGGACCACAGATACGCAGTATTTT | CASSEARGGTTDTQYF | TRBV2 | - | 16 | TRBJ2-3 | -
TGCGCCAGCAGTGACCCAGGGACTAGCGGGAGCTATGAGCAGTTCTTC | CASSDPGTSGSYEQFF | TRBV10-1 | TRBD2 | 16 | TRBJ2-1 | -
TGTGCCAGCAGCCAAAGGCTAGCGGGACTCTACAATGAGCAGTTCTTC | CASSQRLAGLYNEQFF | TRBV14 | TRBD2 | 16 | TRBJ2-1 | once
TGTGCCAGCAGCGTAGGGACTAGCGGGAGAGGTCGGGAGACCCAGTACTTC | CASSVGTSGRGRETQYF | TRBV9 | TRBD2 | 17 | TRBJ2-5 | once
TGTGCCAGCAGCGAGCAGGCTCCTAGCACAGATACGCAGTATTTT | CASSEQAPSTDTQYF | TRBV6-6 | - | 15 | TRBJ2-3 | -
TGTGCCAGCAGTTTCGGCGGGAGGATGGGGGGTGAGCAGTTCTTC | CASSFGGRMGGEQFF | TRBV27 | TRBD2 | 15 | TRBJ2-1 | -
TGCGCCAGCAGCGGAACTAGCGGACTCTACAATGAGCAGTTCTTC | CASSGTSGLYNEQFF | TRBV5-1 | TRBD2 | 15 | TRBJ2-1 | -
TGTGCCAGCAGTTTGCCTGCGGAAAAACTGTTTTTT | CASSLPAEKLFF | TRBV28 | - | 12 | TRBJ1-4 | -
TGTGCCAGCAGCATTGCAGCGGGGCACTCCTACGAGCAGTACTTC | CASSIAAGHSYEQYF | TRBV9 | TRBD2 | 15 | TRBJ2-7 | -
TGTGCCAGCAGTGGGGGGGGCCGGCAGCCCCAGCATTTT | CASSGGGRQPQHF | TRBV2 | - | 13 | TRBJ1-5 | -
TGTGCCAGCAGCCGGAGCGGGAGTCGGACCGGGGAGCTGTTTTTT | CASSRSGSRTGELFF | TRBV28 | TRBD2 | 15 | TRBJ2-2 | -
TGTGCCAGCAGTTCCGGGTCCCGAGCTTTCTTT | CASSSGSRAFF | TRBV12-3/TRBV12-4 | - | 11 | TRBJ1-1 | -
TGCAGTGCTAGTACGGCGAACAGGTTTCCGAACACTGAAGCTTTCTTT | CSASTANRFPNTEAFF | TRBV20-1 | - | 16 | TRBJ1-1 | -
TGTGCCAGCAGCTTACGCCCCCGGGAAAACACTGAAGCTTTCTTT | CASSLRPRENTEAFF | TRBV5-5 | - | 15 | TRBJ1-1 | -
TGTGCCTGGAGTGTACTGGGGGGGTTCGGCTACACCTTC | CAWSVLGGFGYTF | TRBV30 | - | 13 | TRBJ1-2 | -
TGTGCCAGCAGCGGGAGGCATAAACAGAGGACGAACGACACCTTC | CASSGRHKQRTNDTF | TRBV5-4 | - | 15 | TRBJ1-2 | few
TGTGCCAGCAGCCCCCGCGGGACAGGGAGTAGCACTAATGAAAAACTGTTTTTT | CASSPRGTGSSTNEKLFF | TRBV7-9 | TRBD1 | 18 | TRBJ1-4 | -
TGCGCCAGCAGCCCTACTAGCGGGACGAGCTCCTACGAGCAGTACTTC | CASSPTSGTSSYEQYF | TRBV5-1 | TRBD2 | 16 | TRBJ2-7 | -
TGCGCCAGCAGCCAAGATTCAGGGGGCGGATCACCCCTCCACTTT | CASSQDSGGGSPLHF | TRBV4-1 | TRBD1 | 15 | TRBJ1-6 | -